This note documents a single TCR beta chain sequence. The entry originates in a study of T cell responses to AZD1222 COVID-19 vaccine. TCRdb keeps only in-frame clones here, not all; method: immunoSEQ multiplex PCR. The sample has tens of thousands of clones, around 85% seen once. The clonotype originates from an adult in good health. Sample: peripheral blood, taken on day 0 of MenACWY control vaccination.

Here the CDR3 DNA reads TGTGCCAGCAGTTTCCAGGGCTCTCAAGCCAATGAGCAGTTCTTC. Its protein product is CASSFQGSQANEQFF. The chain is built from TRBV28 and TRBJ2-1, with D perhaps matching TRBD1 (5 bases). The CDR3 has 15 residues. The germline CDR1 and CDR2 sequences are MDHEN and SYDVKM. The V gene lost 3 bases and the J gene lost 6 bases, with 15 bases spanning the gap.